This T cell receptor beta chain stems from a study of blood T cell repertoires in COVID-19 (dated by TCRdb to 2020 to 2021). In the study overall: Samples covering the acute and convalescent phases of COVID-19 were provided by collaborators in the United States, Italy and Spain. The repertoires were released in a freely available public database meant as a resource for research on the immune response to SARS-CoV-2. The dataset comprised deeply sampled blood TCRbeta repertoires from subjects exposed to, actively infected with, or recovered from COVID-19. The prospective study material was composed of cDNA or gDNA derived from T cells, B-cell-depleted T cells, or PBMCs. Samples were obtained from the ongoing ImmuneRACE study (first 160 participants) and from 1,000 to 1,500 subjects provided by 6 global collaborators. Where available, HLA class I and class II types were taken from metadata supplied by the sample provider and were not determined by assay-based typing. A de-identified subject ID, COVID-19 status, age in years and sex were almost always included in the sample metadata.

TCRbeta CDR3 regions were amplified from genomic DNA using the immunoSEQ Assay, a bias-controlled multiplex PCR. The original methods were these. The number of nucleated cells in each sample was estimated from the amplification of reference gene primers within the assay. Sequence reads were collapsed and filtered to measure the absolute abundance of every unique TCRbeta CDR3 rearrangement. For each sample, productive Simpson clonality was calculated as the square root of Simpson's diversity index over productive rearrangements. TCRdb mirrors the immuneACCESS table, restricted to in-frame sequences. Some clones are absent from its copies; in checked studies, under half trace to an unresolved V gene, and the reason for the others is unknown. That table gives V, J and clone size, and the DNA gave D and trimming. Present in this sample are around 230,000 clones, roughly nine tenths of which were seen just once. Clones ranked in the top ten supply approximately 7.5% of the sample.

The research as a whole found: Clinical and demographic metadata were provided uncurated, with the amount varying by source and participant.

This clone was seen more than once but under ten times. Its antigen remains undetermined. Base qualities are not recorded, but no much larger clone differs from it by a single base. Samples from volunteer blood donors who had recovered from COVID-19 were contributed by a second Seattle source. Collaborating institutions collected whole blood in K2EDTA tubes following their own protocols. For TCRbeta analysis, collaborators shipped samples as frozen whole blood, isolated PBMCs, or DNA extracted from either of those sample types. The germline ends are 10 bases apart after V is trimmed by 2 bases and J by 2 bases. CDR1 LGHDT and CDR2 YNNKEL were looked up in the germline V gene (reference sequence). The CDR3 spans 15 residues, from the cysteine through the phenylalanine. Of all the DNA, just the CDR3 is kept, 45 bases in frame from base 1.

Recombination linked TRBV3-1 (or the pseudogene TRBV3-2) to TRBJ1-3, with TRBD1 perhaps the D gene, on 6 matching bases. This sequence was found in a man aged 60 to 69 who had recovered from COVID-19. The source material was peripheral blood. The DNA reads as follows: TGTGCCAGCAGCCAACAGGGGCCAACTGGAAACACCATATATTTT. This sequence encodes CASSQQGPTGNTIYF.